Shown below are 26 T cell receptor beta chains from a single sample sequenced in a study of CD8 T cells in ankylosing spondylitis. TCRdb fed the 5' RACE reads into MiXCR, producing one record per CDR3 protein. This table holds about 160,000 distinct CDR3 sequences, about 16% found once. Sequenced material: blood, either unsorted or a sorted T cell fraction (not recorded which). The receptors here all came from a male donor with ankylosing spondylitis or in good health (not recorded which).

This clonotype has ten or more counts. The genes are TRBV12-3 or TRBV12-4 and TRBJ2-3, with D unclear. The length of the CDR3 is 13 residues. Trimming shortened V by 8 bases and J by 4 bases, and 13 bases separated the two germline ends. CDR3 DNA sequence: TGTGCCAGCTCCCTGGGCGGTGCAGATACGCAGTATTTT. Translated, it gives CASSLGGADTQYF.

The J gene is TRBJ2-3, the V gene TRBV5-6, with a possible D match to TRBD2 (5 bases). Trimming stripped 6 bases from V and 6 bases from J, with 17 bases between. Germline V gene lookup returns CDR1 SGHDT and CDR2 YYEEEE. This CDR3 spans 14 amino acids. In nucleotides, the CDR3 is TGTGCCAGCAACCTAGGAGGCGGCGAGGATACGCAGTATTTT. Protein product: CASNLGGGEDTQYF.

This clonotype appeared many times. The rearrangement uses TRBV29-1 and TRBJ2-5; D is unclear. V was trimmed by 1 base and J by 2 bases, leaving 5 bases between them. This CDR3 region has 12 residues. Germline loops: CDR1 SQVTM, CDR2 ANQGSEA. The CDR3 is CSVEAQQETQYF. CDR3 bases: TGCAGCGTTGAAGCTCAACAAGAGACCCAGTACTTC.

DNA of the CDR3: TGTGCCAGCAGCTCCGGACAGGGTGGTCACGAGCAGTACTTC. Protein product: CASSSGQGGHEQYF. The rearrangement joins TRBV13 to TRBJ2-7; 8 bases fit TRBD1. With 4 bases clipped from V and 5 bases from J, the junction kept 7 bases outside the gene matches. CDR3 length: 14 residues. CDR1 and CDR2 from the germline V gene are PRHDT and FYEKMQ (reference sequence).

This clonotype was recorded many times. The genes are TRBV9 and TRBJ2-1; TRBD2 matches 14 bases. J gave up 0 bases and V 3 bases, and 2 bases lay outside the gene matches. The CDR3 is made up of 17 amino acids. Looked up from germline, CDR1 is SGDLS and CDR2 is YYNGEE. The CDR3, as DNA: TGTGCCAGCAGCGACGGGACTAGCGGGAGCTCCTACAATGAGCAGTTCTTC. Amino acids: CASSDGTSGSSYNEQFF.

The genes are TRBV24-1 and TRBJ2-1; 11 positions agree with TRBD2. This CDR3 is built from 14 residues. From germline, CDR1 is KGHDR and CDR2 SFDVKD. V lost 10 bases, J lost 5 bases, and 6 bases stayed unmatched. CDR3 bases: TGTGCCACAAAGCCTAGCGGGAGGAACAATGAGCAGTTCTTC. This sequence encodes CATKPSGRNNEQFF.

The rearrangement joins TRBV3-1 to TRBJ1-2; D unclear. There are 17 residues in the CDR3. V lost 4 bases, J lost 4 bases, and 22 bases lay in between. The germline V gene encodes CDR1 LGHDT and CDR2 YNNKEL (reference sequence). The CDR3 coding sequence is TGTGCCAGCAGCCCCCCCCTCGCCCGGGCGTATAGCTATGGCTACACCTTC. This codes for CASSPPLARAYSYGYTF.

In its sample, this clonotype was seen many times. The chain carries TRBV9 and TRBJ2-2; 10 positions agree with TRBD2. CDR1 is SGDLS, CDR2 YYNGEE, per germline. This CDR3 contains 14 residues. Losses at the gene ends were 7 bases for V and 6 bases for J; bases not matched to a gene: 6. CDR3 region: CASAPAGGPGELFF. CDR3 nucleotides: TGTGCCAGCGCTCCAGCGGGAGGGCCCGGGGAGCTGTTTTTT. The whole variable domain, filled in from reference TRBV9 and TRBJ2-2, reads DSGVTQTPKHLITATGQRVTLRCSPRSGDLSVYWYQQSLDQGLQFLIQYYNGEERAKGNILERFSAQQFPDLHSELNLSSLELGDSALYFCASAPAGGPGELFFGEGSRLTVL.

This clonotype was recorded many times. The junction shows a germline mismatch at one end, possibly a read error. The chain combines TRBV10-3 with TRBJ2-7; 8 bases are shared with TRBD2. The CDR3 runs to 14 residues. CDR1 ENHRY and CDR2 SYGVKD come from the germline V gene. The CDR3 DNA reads TGTGCCATCCGTGATACGGGGGGGCGCTACGAGCAGTACTTC. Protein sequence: CAIRDTGGRYEQYF.

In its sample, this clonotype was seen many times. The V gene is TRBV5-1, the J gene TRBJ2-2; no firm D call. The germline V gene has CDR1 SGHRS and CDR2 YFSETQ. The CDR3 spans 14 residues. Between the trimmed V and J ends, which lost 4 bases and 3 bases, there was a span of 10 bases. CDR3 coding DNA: TGCGCCAGCAGCGCTGACACCTACACCGGGGAGCTGTTTTTT. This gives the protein CASSADTYTGELFF. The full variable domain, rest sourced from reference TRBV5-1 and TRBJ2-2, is KAGVTQTPRYLIKTRGQQVTLSCSPISGHRSVSWYQQTPGQGLQFLFEYFSETQRNKGNFPGRFSGRQFSNSRSEMNVSTLELGDSALYLCASSADTYTGELFFGEGSRLTVL.

CDR3 protein: CASSLSHTRGASDTEAFF. The DNA of the CDR3 is TGTGCCAGCAGTTTGAGCCACACCCGGGGGGCGTCGGACACTGAAGCTTTCTTT. This rearrangement joins TRBV12-3 or TRBV12-4 to TRBJ1-1; D might be TRBD1 (6 bases). V shed 3 bases and J shed 3 bases, with 23 bases lying between them. The CDR3 length is 18 residues.

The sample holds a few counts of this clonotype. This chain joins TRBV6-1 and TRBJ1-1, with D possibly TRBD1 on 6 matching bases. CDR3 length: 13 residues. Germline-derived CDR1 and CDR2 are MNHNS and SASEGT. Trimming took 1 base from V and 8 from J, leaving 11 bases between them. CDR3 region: CASSEVTGQEAFF. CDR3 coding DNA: TGTGCCAGCAGTGAAGTGACAGGACAAGAAGCTTTCTTT.

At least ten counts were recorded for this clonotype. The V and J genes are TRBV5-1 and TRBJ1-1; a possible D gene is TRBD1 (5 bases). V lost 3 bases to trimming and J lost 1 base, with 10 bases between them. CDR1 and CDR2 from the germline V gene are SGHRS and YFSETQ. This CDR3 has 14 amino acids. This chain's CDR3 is CASSWTQTNTEAFF. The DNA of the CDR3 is TGCGCCAGCAGCTGGACACAAACGAACACTGAAGCTTTCTTT.

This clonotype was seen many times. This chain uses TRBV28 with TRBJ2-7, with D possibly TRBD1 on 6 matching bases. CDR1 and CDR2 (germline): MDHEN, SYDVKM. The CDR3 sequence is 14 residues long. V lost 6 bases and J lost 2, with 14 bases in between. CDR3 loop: CASRSGTSPYEQYF. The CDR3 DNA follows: TGTGCCAGCAGGTCCGGGACATCCCCCTACGAGCAGTACTTC.

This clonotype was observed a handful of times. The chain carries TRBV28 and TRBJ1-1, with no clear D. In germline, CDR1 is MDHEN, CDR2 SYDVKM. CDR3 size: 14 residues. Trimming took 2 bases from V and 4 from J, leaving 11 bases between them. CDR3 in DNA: TGTGCCAGCAGTTTAATAGCAGAGGGCACTGAAGCTTTCTTT. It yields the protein CASSLIAEGTEAFF.

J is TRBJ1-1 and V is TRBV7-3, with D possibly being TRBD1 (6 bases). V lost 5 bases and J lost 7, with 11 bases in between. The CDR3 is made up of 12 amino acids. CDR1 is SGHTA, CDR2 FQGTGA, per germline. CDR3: CASSTTGFEAFF. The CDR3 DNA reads TGTGCCAGCAGCACAACAGGGTTTGAAGCTTTCTTT. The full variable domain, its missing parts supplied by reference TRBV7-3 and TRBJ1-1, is GAGVSQTPSNKVTEKGKYVELRCDPISGHTALYWYRQSLGQGPEFLIYFQGTGAADDSGLPNDRFFAVRPEGSVSTLKIQRTERGDSAVYLCASSTTGFEAFFGQGTRLTVV.

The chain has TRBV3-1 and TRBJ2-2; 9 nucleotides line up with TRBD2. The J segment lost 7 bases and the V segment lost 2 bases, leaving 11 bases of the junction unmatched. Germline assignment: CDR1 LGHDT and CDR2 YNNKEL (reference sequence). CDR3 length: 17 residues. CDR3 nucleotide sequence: TGTGCCAGCAGCCAAACCGGGACTAGCCGTTGGAGCGGGGAGCTGTTTTTT. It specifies CASSQTGTSRWSGELFF.

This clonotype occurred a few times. CDR3 region: CASSRRLVLSTDTQYF. The CDR3 DNA reads TGTGCCAGCAGTCGGAGGTTGGTTCTCAGCACAGATACGCAGTATTTT. This chain uses TRBV12-3 or TRBV12-4 with TRBJ2-3, with D possibly matching TRBD2 (5 bases). Trimming removed 5 bases from V and 0 bases from J, with 15 bases in between. The CDR3 runs 16 residues.

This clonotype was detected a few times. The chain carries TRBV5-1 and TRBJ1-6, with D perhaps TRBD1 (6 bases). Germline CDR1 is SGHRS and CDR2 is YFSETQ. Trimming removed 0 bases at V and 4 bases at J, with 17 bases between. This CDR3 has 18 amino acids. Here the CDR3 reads CASSLDQLGGGYNSPLHF. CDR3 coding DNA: TGCGCCAGCAGCTTGGACCAGCTAGGGGGGGGGTATAATTCACCCCTCCACTTT.

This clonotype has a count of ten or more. This CDR3 reads CASTLTSGTYNEQFF. In nucleotides, the CDR3 is TGTGCCAGCACCCTTACTAGCGGAACCTACAATGAGCAGTTCTTC. The V gene is TRBV9, the J gene TRBJ2-1; 8 nucleotides match TRBD2. V shed 6 bases and J 2 bases; nucleotides not matched to a gene: 7. The CDR3 has 15 residues. Germline-derived CDR1 and CDR2 are SGDLS and YYNGEE.

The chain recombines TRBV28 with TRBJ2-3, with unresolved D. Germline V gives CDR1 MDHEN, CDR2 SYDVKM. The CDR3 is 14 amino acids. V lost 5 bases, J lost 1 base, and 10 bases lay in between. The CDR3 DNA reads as TGTGCCAGCAGTACGGTCGCGGGCACAGATACGCAGTATTTT. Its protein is CASSTVAGTDTQYF.

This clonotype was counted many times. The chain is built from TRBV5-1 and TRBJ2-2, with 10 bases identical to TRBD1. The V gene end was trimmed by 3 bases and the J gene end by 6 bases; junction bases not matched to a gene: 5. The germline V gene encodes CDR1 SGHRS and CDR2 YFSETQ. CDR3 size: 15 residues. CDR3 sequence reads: CASSSGQGGAGELFF. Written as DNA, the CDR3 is TGCGCCAGCAGCTCCGGACAGGGGGGGGCCGGGGAGCTGTTTTTT.

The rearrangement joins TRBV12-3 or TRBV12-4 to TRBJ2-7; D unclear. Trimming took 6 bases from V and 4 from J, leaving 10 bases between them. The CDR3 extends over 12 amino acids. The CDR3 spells CASSTSGYEQYF. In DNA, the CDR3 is TGTGCCAGCAGCACCTCAGGTTACGAGCAGTACTTC.

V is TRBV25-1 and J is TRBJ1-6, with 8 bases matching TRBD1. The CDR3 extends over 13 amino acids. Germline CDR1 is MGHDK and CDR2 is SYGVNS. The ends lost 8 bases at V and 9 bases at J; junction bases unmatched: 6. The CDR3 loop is CASAGTGGSPLHF. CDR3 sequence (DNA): TGTGCCAGCGCAGGGACAGGAGGTTCACCCCTCCACTTT.

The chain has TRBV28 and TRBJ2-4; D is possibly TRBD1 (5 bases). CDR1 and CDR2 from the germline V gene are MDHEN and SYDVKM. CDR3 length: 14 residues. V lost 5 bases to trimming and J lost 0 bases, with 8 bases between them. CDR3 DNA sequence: TGTGCCAGCAGTCGAAGGGGAGCCAAAAACATTCAGTACTTC. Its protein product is CASSRRGAKNIQYF.

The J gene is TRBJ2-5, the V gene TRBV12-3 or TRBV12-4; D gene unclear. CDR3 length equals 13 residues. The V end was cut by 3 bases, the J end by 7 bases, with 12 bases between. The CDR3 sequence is CASSFETTGTQYF. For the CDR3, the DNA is TGTGCCAGCAGTTTTGAAACCACCGGGACCCAGTACTTC.